This is a list of T cell receptor beta chains from one sample in a study of blood T cells in healthy people across ages. TCRdb reprocessed the 5' RACE reads via MiXCR and lists one record per CDR3 protein. The table has hundreds of thousands of distinct CDR3 sequences, about 37% seen once. The sample taken for sequencing was blood. The receptors shown here come from a young man in good health. Each CDR3 is given with its conserved first and last residue. A D gene is named only where the DNA matches it firmly. Not every row has a clone size; where given, it reads once, few, many or a size class.

j_call: TRBJ1-1; v_call: TRBV5-4; clone_size: once; d_call: NA; cdr3_nt: TGTGCCAGCAGCTTGAATCCCTGGCGCGCTGAAGCTTTCTTT; cdr3_aa: CASSLNPWRAEAFF
j_call: TRBJ1-2; v_call: TRBV7-2; clone_size: many; d_call: NA; cdr3_nt: TGTGCCAGCAGCTCGAACGGGAGATCTCGAGGCTACACCTTC; cdr3_aa: CASSSNGRSRGYTF
j_call: TRBJ2-1; v_call: TRBV9; clone_size: NA; d_call: TRBD1; cdr3_nt: TGTGCCAGCAGCGTAGGGATAGGGGGCTTTAGGAATGAGCAGTTCTTC; cdr3_aa: CASSVGIGGFRNEQFF
j_call: TRBJ2-1; v_call: TRBV7-6; clone_size: NA; d_call: TRBD2; cdr3_nt: TGTGCCAGCAGCCGCGCCGGGACTAGTCGTGAGCAGTTCTTC; cdr3_aa: CASSRAGTSREQFF
j_call: TRBJ1-2; v_call: TRBV9; clone_size: NA; d_call: NA; cdr3_nt: TGTGCCAGCAGCGTAGTTGGGGCGCACGGCTACACCTTC; cdr3_aa: CASSVVGAHGYTF
j_call: TRBJ1-2; v_call: TRBV7-2; clone_size: NA; d_call: NA; cdr3_nt: TGTGCCAGCAGCTGGGGAGGGGGGTTAGGCTATGGCTACACCTTC; cdr3_aa: CASSWGGGLGYGYTF
j_call: TRBJ2-4; v_call: TRBV20-1; clone_size: NA; d_call: NA; cdr3_nt: TGCAGTGCTAGAGACCCCAGAGGCTCCTACAATGAGCAGTACTTC; cdr3_aa: CSARDPRGSYNEQYF
j_call: TRBJ1-2; v_call: TRBV12-3/TRBV12-4; clone_size: few; d_call: NA; cdr3_nt: TGTGCCAGCAGTGGCGGCGCTTTCTACTATGGCTACACCTTC; cdr3_aa: CASSGGAFYYGYTF
j_call: TRBJ1-4; v_call: TRBV4-1; clone_size: few; d_call: TRBD1; cdr3_nt: TGCGCCAGCAGCCTCCACAATTTCCGGGACAGGAATGAAAAACTGTTTTTT; cdr3_aa: CASSLHNFRDRNEKLFF
j_call: TRBJ1-2; v_call: TRBV6-5; clone_size: many; d_call: NA; cdr3_nt: TGTGCCAGCAGGCCGGGAGACACCCACAGTTATGGCTACACCTTC; cdr3_aa: CASRPGDTHSYGYTF
j_call: TRBJ1-5; v_call: TRBV6-2/TRBV6-3; clone_size: NA; d_call: NA; cdr3_nt: TGTGCCAGCAGTTACTCGTATACCTATAGCAATCAGCCCCAGCATTTT; cdr3_aa: CASSYSYTYSNQPQHF
j_call: TRBJ2-1; v_call: TRBV6-1; clone_size: once; d_call: NA; cdr3_nt: TGTGCCAGCAGTGAAGAAGTTGAGCAGTTCTTC; cdr3_aa: CASSEEVEQFF
j_call: TRBJ1-1; v_call: TRBV7-2; clone_size: NA; d_call: NA; cdr3_nt: TGTGCCAGCAGCCTCCAGGGGCCAGCCAGGGCTTTCTTT; cdr3_aa: CASSLQGPARAFF
j_call: TRBJ2-5; v_call: TRBV18; clone_size: few; d_call: TRBD1; cdr3_nt: TGTGCCAGCTCACCAGACGACAGGGAAGAGACCCAGTACTTC; cdr3_aa: CASSPDDREETQYF
j_call: TRBJ2-7; v_call: TRBV28; clone_size: few; d_call: NA; cdr3_nt: TGTGCCAGCAGCTCCGGGACATTCTCCTACGAGCAGTACTTC; cdr3_aa: CASSSGTFSYEQYF